These T cell receptor beta chains were read from a single sample in a study of blood T cell repertoires in COVID-19. Libraries were prepared by immunoSEQ multiplex PCR; TCRdb keeps only in-frame clonotypes and omits some of them. Of around 300,000 clones in the sample, approximately 85% are singletons; the top ten hold around 7.2%. The sequenced material came from peripheral blood. All receptors come from a human donor in a cohort sampled during active COVID-19. CDR3s include the opening cysteine and the closing phenylalanine or tryptophan. D genes are given only for firm matches. Where a row states a size, it is once, few, many or the class of an expanded clone; other rows omit it.

j_gene	d_gene	v_gene	abundance	CDR3nt	CDR3aa
TRBJ1-1	.	TRBV5-1	.	TGCGCCAGCAGCTTATGGGAGACGAACACTGAAGCTTTCTTT	CASSLWETNTEAFF
TRBJ1-5	.	TRBV5-5	.	TGTGCCAGCAGCCCACTCGGGATAGAAGACTATCAGCCCCAGCATTTT	CASSPLGIEDYQPQHF
TRBJ2-7	.	TRBV19	.	TGTGCCAGTAGTAACTACGGAAACTACGAGCAGTACTTC	CASSNYGNYEQYF
TRBJ1-5	TRBD1	TRBV30	.	TGTGCCTGGAGTGGAGGGGCAGGGGGGATTAGCAATCAGCCCCAGCATTTT	CAWSGGAGGISNQPQHF
TRBJ1-2	.	TRBV29-1	.	TGCAGCGTTCTGCCAGACGACGGGTGGAAACCACTCGATTATGGCTACACCTTC	CSVLPDDGWKPLDYGYTF
TRBJ1-5	.	TRBV27	few	TGTGCCAGCAGGAGGACAGTAAATCAGCCCCAGCATTTT	CASRRTVNQPQHF
TRBJ1-2	TRBD1	TRBV7-9	.	TGTGCCAGCAGCTTAGTAGGCGTACAGGGGACTCCCTATGGCTACACCTTC	CASSLVGVQGTPYGYTF
TRBJ1-1	.	TRBV4-1	.	TGCGCCAGCAGCCCCTACGGGGGAAACACTGAAGCTTTCTTT	CASSPYGGNTEAFF
TRBJ2-7	.	TRBV24-1	.	TGTGCCACCAGTGACTCGACACTCTACGAGCAGTACTTC	CATSDSTLYEQYF
TRBJ1-1	.	TRBV28	.	TGTGCCAGCAGTCCCGCCGGTTTAGGGGTTGAAGCTTTCTTT	CASSPAGLGVEAFF
TRBJ2-5	TRBD1	TRBV19	once	TGTGCCAGTACGGACAGGGCCGGGGATGGGACCCAGTACTTC	CASTDRAGDGTQYF
TRBJ2-1	.	TRBV5-4	once	TGTGCCAGCAGCTTGGGGGGCAGGGTTGGTGAGCAGTTCTTC	CASSLGGRVGEQFF
TRBJ2-6	.	TRBV13	.	TGTGCCAGCAGCCCCGGAAGTTTATCGGCGGATTTCTCTGGGGCCAACGTCCTGACTTTC	CASSPGSLSADFSGANVLTF
TRBJ1-5	TRBD1	TRBV24-1	.	TGTGCCACCAGTTCGACCGGGACAGGGGTAACCGGGAGCAATCAGCCCCAGCATTTT	CATSSTGTGVTGSNQPQHF
TRBJ2-2	TRBD1	TRBV28	.	TGTGCCAGCAGTTTTTCAGGGGGTGAGAACACCGGGGAGCTGTTTTTT	CASSFSGGENTGELFF
TRBJ2-7	TRBD1	TRBV5-6	.	TGTGCCAGCAGCCCTCCTTGGGGACAGCCGCACTCCTACGAGCAGTACTTC	CASSPPWGQPHSYEQYF
TRBJ1-2	.	TRBV19	.	TGTGCCAGTAGCGGACAGCTTGGGGGTGGCTACACCTTC	CASSGQLGGGYTF
TRBJ1-4	.	TRBV18	.	TGTGCCAGCTCACCGGTGACAGAGACGAATGAAAAACTGTTTTTT	CASSPVTETNEKLFF
TRBJ1-2	.	TRBV5-1	.	TGCGCCAGCAGCTTGGTGCCTCAGGGAAGGGCTAACTATGGCTACACCTTC	CASSLVPQGRANYGYTF
TRBJ2-5	TRBD1	TRBV5-4	.	TGTGCCAGCAGCTTAAGACAGGGGGGGGAGACCCAGTACTTC	CASSLRQGGETQYF
TRBJ2-7	TRBD2	TRBV11-2	.	TGTGCCAGCAGCTTAGGACTAGCGTCCTACGAGCAGTACTTC	CASSLGLASYEQYF
TRBJ1-2	.	TRBV29-1	.	TGCAGCGTTGAGCAGGGATCCCTTGGCTACACCTTC	CSVEQGSLGYTF
TRBJ2-6	.	TRBV7-6	.	TGTGCCAGCAGCTCCACTAACTCTGGGGCCAACGTCCTGACTTTC	CASSSTNSGANVLTF
TRBJ2-7	.	TRBV12-5	once	TGTGCTAGTGGTTTGCGCCTCAGCTCCTACGAGCAGTACTTC	CASGLRLSSYEQYF
TRBJ2-1	TRBD2	TRBV10-2	.	TGCGCCAGCAGTGTAGCGGGACTAGCGGGGGGGCTCACTCCCAATGAGCAGTTCTTC	CASSVAGLAGGLTPNEQFF
TRBJ1-2	.	TRBV9	.	TGTGCCAGCAGCGTACAGGCATATGGCTACACCTTC	CASSVQAYGYTF
TRBJ2-1	.	TRBV27	.	TGTGCCAGCAGTTTATGGGGCAGAAGCTCCTACAATGAGCAGTTCTTC	CASSLWGRSSYNEQFF
TRBJ1-2	.	TRBV5-6	.	TGTGCCAGCAGCTTGGCCAGGGTGGATAGAGCTAATAACTATGGCTACACCTTC	CASSLARVDRANNYGYTF
TRBJ1-2	.	TRBV24-1	.	TGTGCCACCAGTGTCCCACAGGTAGGCTACACCTTC	CATSVPQVGYTF
TRBJ2-3	.	TRBV27	.	TGTGCCAGCAGTACTCTTACAGATACGCAGTATTTT	CASSTLTDTQYF
TRBJ1-2	.	TRBV5-1	once	TGCGCCAGCAGCTTGGACAGGGAAGGCTACACCTTC	CASSLDREGYTF
TRBJ2-1	TRBD2	TRBV9	few	TGTGCCAGCAGCTTTTCGGGGGGAGCGAATGAGCAGTTCTTC	CASSFSGGANEQFF
TRBJ2-5	.	TRBV5-1	.	TGCGCCAGCAGCTTGGCGGGGAGGCAAGAGACCCAGTACTTC	CASSLAGRQETQYF
TRBJ2-7	TRBD1	TRBV6-1	few	TGTGCCAGCAGTGAAACAGGGGGCGAGCAGTACTTC	CASSETGGEQYF
TRBJ2-7	TRBD2	TRBV5-1	.	TGCGCCAGCACAACTATAGCGGGGGCCATCTACGAGCAGTACTTC	CASTTIAGAIYEQYF
TRBJ2-3	.	TRBV5-6	.	TGTGCCAGCAGCTTGGAAAGGGACAAATACACAGATACGCAGTATTTT	CASSLERDKYTDTQYF
TRBJ2-5	TRBD1	TRBV3-1/TRBV3-2	.	TGTGCCAGCAGCTATATTGACAGGGGGGGAGAGACCCAGTACTTC	CASSYIDRGGETQYF